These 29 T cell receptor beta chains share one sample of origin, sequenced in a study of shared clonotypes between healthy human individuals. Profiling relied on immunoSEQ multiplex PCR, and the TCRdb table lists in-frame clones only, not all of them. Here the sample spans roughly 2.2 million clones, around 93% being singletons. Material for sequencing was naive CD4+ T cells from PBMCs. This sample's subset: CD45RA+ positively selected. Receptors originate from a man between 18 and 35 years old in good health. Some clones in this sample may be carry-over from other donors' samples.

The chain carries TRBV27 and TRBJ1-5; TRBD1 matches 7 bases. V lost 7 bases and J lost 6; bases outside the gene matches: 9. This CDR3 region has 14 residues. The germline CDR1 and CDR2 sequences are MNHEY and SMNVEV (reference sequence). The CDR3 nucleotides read TGTGCCAGCAAATCAACAGGGGCGGGTCAGCCCCAGCATTTT. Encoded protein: CASKSTGAGQPQHF.

The CDR3, as DNA: TGTGCCACTGGGGGTGATCAGCCCCAGCATTTT. This translates into CATGGDQPQHF. V is TRBV6-1 and J is TRBJ1-5; D possibly corresponds to TRBD1 (5 bases). The CDR3 is 11 residues long. Germline assignment: CDR1 MNHNS and CDR2 SASEGT. V was shortened by 10 bases and J by 5 bases, with 9 bases between the two germline ends.

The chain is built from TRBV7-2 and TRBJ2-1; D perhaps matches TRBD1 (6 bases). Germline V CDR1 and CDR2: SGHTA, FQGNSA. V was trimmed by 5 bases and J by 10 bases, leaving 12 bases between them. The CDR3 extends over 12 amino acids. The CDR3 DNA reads TGTGCCAGCAGCCTACAGGGCTCCGAGCAGTTCTTC. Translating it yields CASSLQGSEQFF.

Here the CDR3 reads CASTPTPHSYNEQFF. The DNA of the CDR3 is TGTGCCAGCACCCCGACTCCACACTCCTACAATGAGCAGTTCTTC. J is TRBJ2-1 and V is TRBV9; the D is unclear. V was cut by 6 bases and J by 0 bases, with 13 bases left in between. In germline, CDR1 is SGDLS, CDR2 YYNGEE. The length of the CDR3 is 15 residues.

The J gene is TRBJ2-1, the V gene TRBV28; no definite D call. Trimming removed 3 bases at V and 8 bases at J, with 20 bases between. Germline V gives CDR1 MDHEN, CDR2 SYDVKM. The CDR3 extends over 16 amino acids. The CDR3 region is CASSFSLSDRMYEQFF. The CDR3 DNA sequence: TGTGCCAGCAGTTTCTCCCTCTCGGACCGGATGTATGAGCAGTTCTTC.

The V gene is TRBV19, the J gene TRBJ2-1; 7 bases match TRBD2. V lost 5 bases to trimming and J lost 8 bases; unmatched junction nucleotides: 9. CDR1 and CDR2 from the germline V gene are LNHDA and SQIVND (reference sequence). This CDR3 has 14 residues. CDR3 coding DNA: TGTGCCAGTAGTTCCCGGGAGGCGAGCGATGAGCAGTTCTTC. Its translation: CASSSREASDEQFF. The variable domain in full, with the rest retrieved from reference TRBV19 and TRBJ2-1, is DGGITQSPKYLFRKEGQNVTLSCEQNLNHDAMYWYRQDPGQGLRLIYYSQIVNDFQKGDIAEGYSVSREKKESFPLTVTSAQKNPTAFYLCASSSREASDEQFFGPGTRLTVL.

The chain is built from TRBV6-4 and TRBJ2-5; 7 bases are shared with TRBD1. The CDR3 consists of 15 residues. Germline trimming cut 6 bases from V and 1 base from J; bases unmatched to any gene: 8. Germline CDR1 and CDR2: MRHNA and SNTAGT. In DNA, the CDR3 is TGTGCCAGCAGCACCCCGGGACAGCCCCAAGAGACCCAGTACTTC. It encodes CASSTPGQPQETQYF.

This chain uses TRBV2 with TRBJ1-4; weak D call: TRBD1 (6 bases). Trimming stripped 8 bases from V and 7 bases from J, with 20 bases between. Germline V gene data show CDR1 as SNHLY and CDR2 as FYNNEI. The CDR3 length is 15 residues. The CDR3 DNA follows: TGTGCCAGCCAAATCGGAACAGGGAGGAGTGAAAAACTGTTTTTT. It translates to CASQIGTGRSEKLFF.

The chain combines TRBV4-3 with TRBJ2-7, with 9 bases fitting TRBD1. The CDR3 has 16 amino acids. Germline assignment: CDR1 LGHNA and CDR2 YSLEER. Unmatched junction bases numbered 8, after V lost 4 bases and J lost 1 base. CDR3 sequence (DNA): TGCGCCAGCAGCCTAGGAACAGGGACAGGGTCCTACGAGCAGTACTTC. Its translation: CASSLGTGTGSYEQYF.

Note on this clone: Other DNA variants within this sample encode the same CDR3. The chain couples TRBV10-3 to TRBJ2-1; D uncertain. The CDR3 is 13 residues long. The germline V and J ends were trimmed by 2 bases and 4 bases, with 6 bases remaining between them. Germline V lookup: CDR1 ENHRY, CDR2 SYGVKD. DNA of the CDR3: TGTGCCATCAGTGAGGGCACATACAATGAGCAGTTCTTC. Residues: CAISEGTYNEQFF.

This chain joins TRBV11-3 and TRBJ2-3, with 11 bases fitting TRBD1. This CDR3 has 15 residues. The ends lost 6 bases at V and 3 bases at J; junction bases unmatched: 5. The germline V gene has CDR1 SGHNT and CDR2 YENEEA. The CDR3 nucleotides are TGTGCCAGCAGTACCGGACAGGGGGCGACAGATACGCAGTATTTT. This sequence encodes CASSTGQGATDTQYF.

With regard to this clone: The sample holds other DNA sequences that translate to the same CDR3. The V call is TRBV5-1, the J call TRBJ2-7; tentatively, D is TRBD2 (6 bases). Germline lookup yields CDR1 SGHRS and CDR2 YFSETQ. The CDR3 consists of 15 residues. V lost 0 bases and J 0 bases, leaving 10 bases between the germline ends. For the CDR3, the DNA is TGCGCCAGCAGCTTGGGCGGGAAAAGCTCCTACGAGCAGTACTTC. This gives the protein CASSLGGKSSYEQYF.

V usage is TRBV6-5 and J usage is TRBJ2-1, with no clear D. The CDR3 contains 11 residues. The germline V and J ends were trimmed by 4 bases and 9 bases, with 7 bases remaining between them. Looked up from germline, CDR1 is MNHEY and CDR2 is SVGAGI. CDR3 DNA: TGTGCCAGCAGTTTAACACTTGAGCAGTTCTTC. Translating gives CASSLTLEQFF.

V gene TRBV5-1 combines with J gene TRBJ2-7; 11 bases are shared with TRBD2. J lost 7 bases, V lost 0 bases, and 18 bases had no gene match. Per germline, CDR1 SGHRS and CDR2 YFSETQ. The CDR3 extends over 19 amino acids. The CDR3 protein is CASSLGATSGSFGSGEQYF. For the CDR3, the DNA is TGCGCCAGCAGCTTGGGGGCCACTAGCGGGAGTTTCGGGAGTGGTGAGCAGTACTTC.

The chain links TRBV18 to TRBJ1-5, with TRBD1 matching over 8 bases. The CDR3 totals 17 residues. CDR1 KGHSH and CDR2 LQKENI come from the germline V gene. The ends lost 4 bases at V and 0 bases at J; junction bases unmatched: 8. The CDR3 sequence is CASSLGQGIYSNQPQHF. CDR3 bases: TGTGCCAGCTCACTCGGACAGGGAATATATAGCAATCAGCCCCAGCATTTT.

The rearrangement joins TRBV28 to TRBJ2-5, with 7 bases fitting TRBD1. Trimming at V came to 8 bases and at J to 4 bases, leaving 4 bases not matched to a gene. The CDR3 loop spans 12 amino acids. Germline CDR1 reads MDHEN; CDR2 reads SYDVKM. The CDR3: CASDPGGETQYF. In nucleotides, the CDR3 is TGTGCCAGCGACCCAGGGGGAGAGACCCAGTACTTC.

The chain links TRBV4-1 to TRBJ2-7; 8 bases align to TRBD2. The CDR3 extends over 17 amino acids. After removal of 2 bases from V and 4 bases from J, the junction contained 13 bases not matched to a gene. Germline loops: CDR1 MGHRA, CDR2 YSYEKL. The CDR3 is CASSQLGMKRERYEQYF. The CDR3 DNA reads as TGCGCCAGCAGCCAACTGGGTATGAAGCGGGAGAGGTACGAGCAGTACTTC.

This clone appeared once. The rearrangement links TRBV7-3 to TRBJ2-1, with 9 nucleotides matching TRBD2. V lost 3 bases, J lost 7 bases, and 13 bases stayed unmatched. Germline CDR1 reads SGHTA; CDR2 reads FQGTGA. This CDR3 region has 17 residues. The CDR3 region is CASSFIVAGVGHNEQFF. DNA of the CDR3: TGTGCCAGCAGCTTCATCGTAGCGGGAGTGGGTCATAATGAGCAGTTCTTC.

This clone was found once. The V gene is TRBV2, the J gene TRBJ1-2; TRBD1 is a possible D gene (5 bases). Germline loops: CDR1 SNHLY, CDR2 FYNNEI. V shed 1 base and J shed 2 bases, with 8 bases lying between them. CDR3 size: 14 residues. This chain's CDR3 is CASSEVGPNYGYTF. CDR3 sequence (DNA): TGTGCCAGCAGTGAAGTGGGACCAAACTATGGCTACACCTTC.

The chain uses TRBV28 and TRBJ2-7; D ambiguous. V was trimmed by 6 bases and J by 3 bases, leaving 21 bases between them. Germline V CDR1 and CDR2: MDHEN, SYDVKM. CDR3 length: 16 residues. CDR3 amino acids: CASRPNKIGLFYEQYF. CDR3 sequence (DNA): TGTGCCAGCAGGCCCAACAAGATTGGCCTGTTCTACGAGCAGTACTTC.

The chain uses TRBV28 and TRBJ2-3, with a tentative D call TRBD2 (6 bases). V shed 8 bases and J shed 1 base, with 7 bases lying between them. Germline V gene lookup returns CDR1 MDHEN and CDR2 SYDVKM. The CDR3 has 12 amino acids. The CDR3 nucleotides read TGTGCCAGCGGAGGGGGCACAGATACGCAGTATTTT. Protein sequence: CASGGGTDTQYF. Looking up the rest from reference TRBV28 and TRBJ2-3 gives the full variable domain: DVKVTQSSRYLVKRTGEKVFLECVQDMDHENMFWYRQDPGLGLRLIYFSYDVKMKEKGDIPEGYSVSREKKERFSLILESASTNQTSMYLCASGGGTDTQYFGPGTRLTVL.

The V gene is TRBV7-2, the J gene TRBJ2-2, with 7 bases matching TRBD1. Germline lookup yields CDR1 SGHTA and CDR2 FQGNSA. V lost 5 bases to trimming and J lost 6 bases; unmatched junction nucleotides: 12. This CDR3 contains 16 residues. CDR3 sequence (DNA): TGTGCCAGCAGCCCGGGACAGCTCAGCCCGCCCGGGGAGCTGTTTTTT. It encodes CASSPGQLSPPGELFF.

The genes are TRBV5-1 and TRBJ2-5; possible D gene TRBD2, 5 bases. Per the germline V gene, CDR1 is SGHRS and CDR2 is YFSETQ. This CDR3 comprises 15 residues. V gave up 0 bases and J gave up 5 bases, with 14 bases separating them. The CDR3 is CASSLVVGSEETQYF. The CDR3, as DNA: TGCGCCAGCAGCTTGGTAGTGGGGAGCGAGGAGACCCAGTACTTC.

The CDR3 region has the DNA TGTGCCTGGGCCACTTACGAGACCCAGTACTTC. Its translation is CAWATYETQYF. V is TRBV30 and J is TRBJ2-5, with D unresolved. The CDR3 length is 11 residues. Trimming removed 5 bases from V and 5 bases from J, with 9 bases in between. Germline V lookup: CDR1 GTSNPN, CDR2 SVGIG (reference sequence). The full variable domain, its missing parts supplied by reference TRBV30 and TRBJ2-5, is SQTIHQWPATLVQPVGSPLSLECTVEGTSNPNLYWYRQAAGRGLQLLFYSVGIGQISSEVPQNLSASRPQDRQFILSSKKLLLSDSGFYLCAWATYETQYFGPGTRLLVL.

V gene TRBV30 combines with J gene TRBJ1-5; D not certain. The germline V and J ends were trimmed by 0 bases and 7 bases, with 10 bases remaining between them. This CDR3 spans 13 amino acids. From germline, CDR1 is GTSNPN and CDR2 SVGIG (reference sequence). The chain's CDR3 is CAWSVGLAQPQHF. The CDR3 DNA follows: TGTGCCTGGAGTGTAGGCTTGGCCCAGCCCCAGCATTTT. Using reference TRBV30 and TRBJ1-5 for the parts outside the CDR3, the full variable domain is SQTIHQWPATLVQPVGSPLSLECTVEGTSNPNLYWYRQAAGRGLQLLFYSVGIGQISSEVPQNLSASRPQDRQFILSSKKLLLSDSGFYLCAWSVGLAQPQHFGDGTRLSIL.

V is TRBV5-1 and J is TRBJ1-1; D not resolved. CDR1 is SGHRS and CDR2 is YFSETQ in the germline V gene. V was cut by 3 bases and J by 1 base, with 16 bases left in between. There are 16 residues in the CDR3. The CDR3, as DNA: TGCGCCAGCAGCTCAATAATCCGGGTTCCGAACACTGAAGCTTTCTTT. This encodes CASSSIIRVPNTEAFF.

The chain's CDR3 is CASSQDTGFQAFF. In DNA, the CDR3 is TGCGCCAGCAGCCAAGACACCGGGTTCCAAGCTTTCTTT. V usage is TRBV4-1 and J usage is TRBJ1-1; D not certain. There are 13 residues in the CDR3. V gave up 0 bases and J gave up 9 bases, with 11 bases separating them. The germline V gene has CDR1 MGHRA and CDR2 YSYEKL.

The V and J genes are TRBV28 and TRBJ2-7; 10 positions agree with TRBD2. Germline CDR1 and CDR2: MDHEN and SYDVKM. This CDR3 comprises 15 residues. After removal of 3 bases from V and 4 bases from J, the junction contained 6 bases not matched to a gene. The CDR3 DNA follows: TGTGCCAGCAGTTTTCTAGCGGGAGCTAAGTACGAGCAGTACTTC. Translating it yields CASSFLAGAKYEQYF.

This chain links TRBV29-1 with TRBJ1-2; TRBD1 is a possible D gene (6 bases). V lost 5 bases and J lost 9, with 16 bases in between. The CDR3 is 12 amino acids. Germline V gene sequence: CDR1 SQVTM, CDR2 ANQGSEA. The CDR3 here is CSVSSQGWSYTF. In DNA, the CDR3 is TGCAGCGTTTCTTCACAGGGTTGGAGCTACACCTTC.